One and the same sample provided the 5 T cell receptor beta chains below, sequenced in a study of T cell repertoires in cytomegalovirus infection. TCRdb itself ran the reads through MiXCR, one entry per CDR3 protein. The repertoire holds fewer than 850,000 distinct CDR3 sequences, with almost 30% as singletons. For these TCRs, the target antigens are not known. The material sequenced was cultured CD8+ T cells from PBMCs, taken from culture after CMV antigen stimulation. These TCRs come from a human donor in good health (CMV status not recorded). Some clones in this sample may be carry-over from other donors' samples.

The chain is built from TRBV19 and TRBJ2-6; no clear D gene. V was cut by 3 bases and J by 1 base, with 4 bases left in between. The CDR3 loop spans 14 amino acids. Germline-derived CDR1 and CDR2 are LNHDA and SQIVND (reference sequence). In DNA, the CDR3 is TGTGCCAGTAGTATTGGGTCTGGGGCCAACGTCCTGACTTTC. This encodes CASSIGSGANVLTF.

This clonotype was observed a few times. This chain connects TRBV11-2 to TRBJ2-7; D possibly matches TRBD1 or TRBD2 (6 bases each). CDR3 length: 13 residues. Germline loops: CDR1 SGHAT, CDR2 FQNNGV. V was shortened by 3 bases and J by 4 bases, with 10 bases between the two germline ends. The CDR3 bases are TGTGCCAGCAGCTTCGGGGGCCGTTACGAGCAGTACTTC. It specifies CASSFGGRYEQYF.

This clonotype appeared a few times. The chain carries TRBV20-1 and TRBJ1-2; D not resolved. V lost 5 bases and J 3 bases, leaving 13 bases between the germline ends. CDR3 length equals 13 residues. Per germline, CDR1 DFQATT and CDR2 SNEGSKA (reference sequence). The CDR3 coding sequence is TGCAGTGCTGATGCTATCCACGACTATGGCTACACCTTC. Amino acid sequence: CSADAIHDYGYTF.

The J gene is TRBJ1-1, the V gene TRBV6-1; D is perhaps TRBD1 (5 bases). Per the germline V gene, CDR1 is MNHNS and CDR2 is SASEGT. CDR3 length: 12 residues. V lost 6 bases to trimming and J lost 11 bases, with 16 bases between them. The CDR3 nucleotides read TGTGCCAGCAGCACGGGACTCAGAAGGGCTTTCTTT. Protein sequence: CASSTGLRRAFF.

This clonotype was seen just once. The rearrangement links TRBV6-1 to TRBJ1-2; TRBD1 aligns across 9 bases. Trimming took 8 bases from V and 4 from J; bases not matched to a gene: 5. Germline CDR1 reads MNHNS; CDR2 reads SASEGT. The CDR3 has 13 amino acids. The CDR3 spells CASEPGQGYGYTF. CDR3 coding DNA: TGTGCCAGCGAGCCGGGACAGGGCTATGGCTACACCTTC.